Below, 30 T cell receptor beta chains from the same sample are listed, as sequenced in a study of blood T cell repertoires in COVID-19. Using immunoSEQ multiplex PCR, the repertoire was profiled, and TCRdb retains in-frame clones only, with some absent. The sample holds 190,000 or so clones, approximately 87% seen once. The sample consisted of peripheral blood. The origin of the receptors is a woman younger than 30 who had recovered from COVID-19.

The chain employs TRBV2 and TRBJ2-5, with D possibly matching TRBD1 (6 bases). The CDR3 loop spans 15 amino acids. From germline, CDR1 is SNHLY and CDR2 FYNNEI. Trimming removed 7 bases from V and 4 bases from J, with 19 bases in between. The DNA for the CDR3 is TGTGCCAGCAACCTACAGGGAGTGGGCTCAGAGACCCAGTACTTC. Translated: CASNLQGVGSETQYF.

V is TRBV5-4 and J is TRBJ2-1; a weak D match, TRBD1 (6 bases). The CDR3 totals 13 residues. In germline, CDR1 is SGHNT, CDR2 YYREEE (reference sequence). Trimming took off 7 bases at V and 6 bases at J, with 14 bases between the two ends. CDR3 region: CASLEQGGNEQFF. The CDR3 nucleotides read TGTGCCAGCCTGGAACAGGGTGGCAATGAGCAGTTCTTC.

The chain employs TRBV7-3 and TRBJ2-1; D unclear. Germline CDR1 reads SGHTA; CDR2 reads FQGTGA. The CDR3 consists of 15 residues. Trimming took off 2 bases at V and 5 bases at J, with 13 bases between the two ends. CDR3 region: CASSLGSSTHNEQFF. The CDR3 DNA is TGTGCCAGCAGCTTAGGGTCTAGTACTCACAATGAGCAGTTCTTC.

The chain combines TRBV12-5 with TRBJ2-1; 9 bases line up with TRBD2. V trimming: 6 bases; J trimming: 2 bases; junction bases outside the gene matches: 5. The germline gives CDR1 LGHNT, CDR2 FRNRAP. The CDR3 runs to 15 residues. The CDR3 loop is CASGPIAGAYNEQFF. CDR3 sequence (DNA): TGTGCTAGTGGACCAATAGCGGGAGCCTACAATGAGCAGTTCTTC.

About this clone itself: The junction does not match germline at one end; this may be a read error. The V call is TRBV7-7, the J call TRBJ2-5; 7 positions match TRBD1. The CDR3 is 15 residues long. Germline assignment: CDR1 SSHAT and CDR2 FNYEAQ (reference sequence). The CDR3 protein is CASSLVLGGRETQYF. DNA of the CDR3: TGTGCTAGCAGCTTAGTCTTAGGGGGCAGGGAGACCCAGTACTTC.

This clone was seen only once. CDR3 sequence reads: CATSRKAGGYQETQYF. The CDR3 DNA reads TGTGCCACCAGCAGAAAAGCGGGAGGGTACCAAGAGACCCAGTACTTC. The chain employs TRBV15 and TRBJ2-5, with TRBD2 matching over 10 bases. Germline CDR1 LNHNV, CDR2 YYDKDF (reference sequence). V gave up 2 bases and J gave up 0 bases; unmatched junction bases: 3. The CDR3 length is 16 residues.

The chain links TRBV2 to TRBJ1-1; D not certain. CDR3 length: 13 amino acids. Trimming cost V 1 base and J 0 bases, with 3 bases left between them. Looked up from germline, CDR1 is SNHLY and CDR2 is FYNNEI. The CDR3 DNA sequence: TGTGCCAGCAGTGAAGAGCTGAACACTGAAGCTTTCTTT. Its translation is CASSEELNTEAFF.

The chain links TRBV7-3 to TRBJ1-6, with 11 bases fitting TRBD1. The ends lost 4 bases at V and 9 bases at J; junction bases unmatched: 8. The CDR3 is 16 amino acids. Germline assignment: CDR1 SGHTA and CDR2 FQGTGA. CDR3 sequence: CASSSGGQGAGSPLHF. CDR3 DNA sequence: TGTGCCAGCAGCTCGGGTGGACAGGGGGCCGGTTCACCCCTCCACTTT.

The CDR3 DNA sequence: TGTGCCAGCAGTCTTGGGTCCCCACAGGGTTATGGCTACACCTTC. Protein product: CASSLGSPQGYGYTF. This chain links TRBV27 with TRBJ1-2, with D possibly TRBD1 on 6 matching bases. The CDR3 consists of 15 residues. Per germline, CDR1 MNHEY and CDR2 SMNVEV (reference sequence). V was clipped by 5 bases and J by 5 bases, with 18 bases between them.

The sample holds one count of this clone. The chain recombines TRBV3-1 (or the pseudogene TRBV3-2) with TRBJ2-1; D is unresolved. The germline V gene encodes CDR1 LGHDT and CDR2 YNNKEL (reference sequence). The CDR3 length is 12 residues. The germline V and J ends were trimmed by 4 bases and 4 bases, with 5 bases remaining between them. The CDR3 DNA reads TGTGCCAGCAGCCTGAGGTACAATGAGCAGTTCTTC. Protein product: CASSLRYNEQFF.

This clone has a single count. This chain connects TRBV3-1 (or the pseudogene TRBV3-2) to TRBJ1-5; 8 nucleotides match TRBD1. CDR1 and CDR2 (germline): LGHDT, YNNKEL (reference sequence). V was pared by 4 bases and J by 7 bases, with 12 bases of the junction left unmatched. This CDR3 has 16 amino acids. CDR3 residues: CASSPSSADREQPQHF. The CDR3, as DNA: TGTGCCAGCAGCCCCTCTTCGGCGGACAGGGAGCAGCCCCAGCATTTT.

The rearrangement links TRBV5-1 to TRBJ1-3; D may be TRBD1 (6 bases). V was clipped by 0 bases and J by 4 bases, with 14 bases between them. The CDR3 consists of 16 residues. In germline, CDR1 is SGHRS, CDR2 YFSETQ. The CDR3 bases are TGCGCCAGCAGCTTGGTAGGGACAACGGGAGGAAACACCATATATTTT. Residues: CASSLVGTTGGNTIYF.

This chain joins TRBV5-6 and TRBJ2-1, with 10 nucleotides matching TRBD2. This CDR3 spans 17 amino acids. Germline loops: CDR1 SGHDT, CDR2 YYEEEE. After removal of 1 base from V and 2 bases from J, the junction contained 6 bases not matched to a gene. CDR3 amino acids: CASSLFLTSGAYNEQFF. In DNA, the CDR3 is TGTGCCAGCAGCTTGTTCTTAACTAGCGGGGCCTACAATGAGCAGTTCTTC.

This sequence joins TRBV27 and TRBJ1-5; D remains unclear. V lost 0 bases to trimming and J lost 0 bases, with 3 bases between them. From germline, CDR1 is MNHEY and CDR2 SMNVEV (reference sequence). CDR3 length equals 14 residues. CDR3 loop: CASSLSNSNQPQHF. The CDR3 nucleotides read TGTGCCAGCAGTTTATCCAATAGCAATCAGCCCCAGCATTTT.

CDR3 in amino acids: CASSLMQEKLFF. In DNA, the CDR3 is TGTGCCAGCAGTCTCATGCAGGAAAAACTGTTTTTT. The rearrangement uses TRBV7-9 and TRBJ1-4; the D is unclear. V was trimmed by 6 bases and J by 8 bases, leaving 10 bases between them. This CDR3 comprises 12 residues. Germline loops: CDR1 SEHNR, CDR2 FQNEAQ (reference sequence).

This clone is a singleton in its sample. The chain links TRBV24-1 to TRBJ2-1, with 10 bases identical to TRBD2. Germline CDR1 reads KGHDR; CDR2 reads SFDVKD. The CDR3 has 17 amino acids. J gave up 4 bases and V 0 bases, and 5 bases lay outside the gene matches. CDR3 coding DNA: TGTGCCACCAGTGATTTGGGTAGCGGGGGGCCTTACAATGAGCAGTTCTTC. Its translation: CATSDLGSGGPYNEQFF.

V is TRBV6-5 and J is TRBJ2-1; the D gene is possibly TRBD2 (5 bases). CDR1 and CDR2 (germline): MNHEY, SVGAGI. This CDR3 is 15 amino acids long. V gave up 2 bases and J gave up 7 bases, with 15 bases separating them. Written as DNA, the CDR3 is TGTGCCAGCAGTTACGCGGGCCCACATCGGAATGAGCAGTTCTTC. Residues: CASSYAGPHRNEQFF.

The V call is TRBV5-1, the J call TRBJ2-1; 13 bases are shared with TRBD2. Trimming took 4 bases from V and 9 from J; bases not matched to a gene: 7. The germline gives CDR1 SGHRS, CDR2 YFSETQ. The CDR3 extends over 15 amino acids. This chain's CDR3 is CASSHTSGGASEQFF. Here the CDR3 DNA reads TGCGCCAGCAGCCACACTAGCGGGGGGGCGAGTGAGCAGTTCTTC.

This clone was seen a handful of times. The rearrangement links TRBV9 to TRBJ1-2; 7 bases line up with TRBD1. Germline V gene data show CDR1 as SGDLS and CDR2 as YYNGEE. V shed 0 bases, J shed 3 bases, and the junction held 8 bases outside the gene matches. The CDR3 sequence is 16 residues long. The CDR3, as DNA: TGTGCCAGCAGCGTAGGTTCCTCCGGGACAGACTATGGCTACACCTTC. It is translated as CASSVGSSGTDYGYTF. The full variable domain, its missing parts supplied by reference TRBV9 and TRBJ1-2, is DSGVTQTPKHLITATGQRVTLRCSPRSGDLSVYWYQQSLDQGLQFLIQYYNGEERAKGNILERFSAQQFPDLHSELNLSSLELGDSALYFCASSVGSSGTDYGYTFGSGTRLTVV.

The V and J genes are TRBV4-3 and TRBJ1-5; TRBD1 is a possible D gene (5 bases). V lost 1 base and J lost 2, with 9 bases in between. Germline V CDR1 and CDR2: LGHNA, YSLEER. The CDR3 length is 15 residues. CDR3 DNA: TGCGCCAGCAGCCAAGGTCCCAGGGGCAATCAGCCCCAGCATTTT. This codes for CASSQGPRGNQPQHF.

The chain employs TRBV5-8 and TRBJ1-1, with TRBD1 matching over 7 bases. The length of the CDR3 is 15 residues. The junction had 6 bases not matched to a gene; V was cut back by 0 bases and J by 4 bases. CDR1 SGHTS and CDR2 YDEGEE come from the germline V gene. CDR3 coding DNA: TGTGCCAGCAGCTTGGTAACAGGGGTTTTCACTGAAGCTTTCTTT. It specifies CASSLVTGVFTEAFF.

CDR3 sequence (DNA): TGTGCCAGAACCGTGAGTTGGAGGGGTTCACCCCTCCACTTT. Its translation is CARTVSWRGSPLHF. The chain links TRBV5-3 to TRBJ1-6; perhaps TRBD1 as D (5 bases). Being an ORF, TRBV5-3 has a function that is uncertain. With 6 bases removed from V and 9 bases from J, the gap between germline ends came to 16 bases. This CDR3 is 14 amino acids long.

The chain joins TRBV18 to TRBJ1-4; D unresolved. The CDR3 covers 14 residues. Per the germline V gene, CDR1 is KGHSH and CDR2 is LQKENI. Deletions cut 2 bases from V and 4 bases from J, with 8 bases between. The CDR3 spells CASSPNNNNEKLFF. The CDR3 DNA reads TGTGCCAGCTCACCAAACAATAATAATGAAAAACTGTTTTTT.

This clone was seen just once. The rearrangement links TRBV7-9 to TRBJ2-7, with TRBD1 matching over 9 bases. V gave up 5 bases and J gave up 8 bases; unmatched junction bases: 4. The germline gives CDR1 SEHNR, CDR2 FQNEAQ (reference sequence). CDR3 length: 12 amino acids. CDR3: CASSAGQGQQYF. CDR3 nucleotide sequence: TGTGCCAGCAGCGCGGGACAGGGTCAGCAGTACTTC. The full variable domain, completed using reference TRBV7-9 and TRBJ2-7, is DTGVSQNPRHKITKRGQNVTFRCDPISEHNRLYWYRQTLGQGPEFLTYFQNEAQLEKSRLLSDRFSAERPKGSFSTLEIQRTEQGDSAMYLCASSAGQGQQYFGPGTRLTVT.

The V and J genes are TRBV4-3 and TRBJ2-3; maybe TRBD2 (6 bases). The CDR3 loop spans 15 amino acids. Germline V gene sequence: CDR1 LGHNA, CDR2 YSLEER. V was shortened by 0 bases and J by 5 bases, with 12 bases between the two germline ends. CDR3 coding DNA: TGCGCCAGCAGCCAAGACCGCTGGGGAGGAGATACGCAGTATTTT. This gives the protein CASSQDRWGGDTQYF.

This chain connects TRBV18 to TRBJ2-7, with 8 bases aligning to TRBD1. Germline V CDR1 and CDR2: KGHSH, LQKENI. With V trimmed by 5 bases and J by 3 bases, 12 bases remained unmatched. The CDR3 spans 16 residues. The CDR3: CASSARPGTGNYEQYF. In nucleotides, the CDR3 is TGTGCCAGCTCAGCCCGGCCCGGGACAGGCAACTACGAGCAGTACTTC.

The V gene is TRBV7-9, the J gene TRBJ2-3; D gene unclear. This CDR3 is built from 17 residues. Trimming shortened V by 1 base and J by 1 base, and 15 bases separated the two germline ends. Germline V gene lookup returns CDR1 SEHNR and CDR2 FQNEAQ (reference sequence). CDR3 loop: CASSLGLKNTRTDTQYF. The CDR3 DNA reads as TGTGCCAGCAGCTTAGGTCTGAAGAACACACGCACAGATACGCAGTATTTT.

The chain links TRBV7-9 to TRBJ1-1; possible D gene TRBD1, 5 bases. This CDR3 region has 16 residues. The V end lost 1 base, the J end lost 1 base, and 13 bases lay between the germline ends. Germline values: CDR1 SEHNR, CDR2 FQNEAQ (reference sequence). CDR3 bases: TGTGCCAGCAGCTTAGGTCAGCGGGGCGGGAACACTGAAGCTTTCTTT. Protein sequence: CASSLGQRGGNTEAFF. Full variable domain (remainder filled in from reference TRBV7-9 and TRBJ1-1): DTGVSQNPRHKITKRGQNVTFRCDPISEHNRLYWYRQTLGQGPEFLTYFQNEAQLEKSRLLSDRFSAERPKGSFSTLEIQRTEQGDSAMYLCASSLGQRGGNTEAFFGQGTRLTVV.

V and J are TRBV5-8 and TRBJ2-1; 10 bases line up with TRBD2. The ends lost 2 bases at V and 9 bases at J; junction bases unmatched: 14. Per the germline V gene, CDR1 is SGHTS and CDR2 is YDEGEE. The CDR3 totals 17 residues. CDR3 loop: CASSLPMSGRALGEQFF. The CDR3 bases are TGTGCCAGCAGCTTACCAATGAGCGGGAGGGCCCTCGGTGAGCAGTTCTTC. The full variable domain, completed using reference TRBV5-8 and TRBJ2-1, is EAGVTQSPTHLIKTRGQQATLRCSPISGHTSVYWYQQALGLGLQFLLWYDEGEERNRGNFPPRFSGRQFPNYSSELNVNALELEDSALYLCASSLPMSGRALGEQFFGPGTRLTVL.

V usage is TRBV29-1 and J usage is TRBJ1-2; TRBD1 might be the D (6 bases). The CDR3 length is 13 residues. Germline loops: CDR1 SQVTM, CDR2 ANQGSEA. V was trimmed by 7 bases and J by 3 bases, leaving 15 bases between them. DNA for the CDR3: TGCAGCGCCCTGACAGGCCCCTACTATGGCTACACCTTC. Encoded protein: CSALTGPYYGYTF.